This record covers a single T cell receptor beta chain. Its antigen is not yet known. Base qualities are not provided; no much larger clone lies one nucleotide away. The data were obtained in a study of blood T cell repertoires in COVID-19 (dated by TCRdb to about 2020). Study-level background: Collaborator samples came from the United States, Italy and Spain and covered acute and convalescent phases of COVID-19. The prospective study material was composed of cDNA or gDNA derived from T cells, B-cell-depleted T cells, or PBMCs. The dataset comprised deeply sampled blood TCRbeta repertoires from subjects exposed to, actively infected with, or recovered from COVID-19. The repertoires were made available in a free public database intended to serve as a resource for research on the immune response to SARS-CoV-2. Samples were obtained from the ongoing ImmuneRACE study (first 160 participants) and from roughly 1,300 subjects provided by 6 global collaborators. Nearly every sample came with metadata listing a de-identified subject ID, COVID-19 status, age in years and sex. Where available, HLA class I and class II types were obtained from metadata supplied by the sample provider rather than from assay-based typing. Paper-wide results and their limitations: The amount of clinical and demographic metadata varied by source and participant and was provided uncurated.

The CDR3 goes from the cysteine to the phenylalanine over 15 residues. Only the CDR3 part of the read is kept: 45 bases, read in frame from the first base. The germline V gene sets CDR1 to SGHTA and CDR2 to FQGNSA. V ends up 0 bases short and J 6 bases short, with an unmatched junction base count of 3. The immunoSEQ Assay, a bias-controlled multiplex PCR, was used to amplify TCRbeta CDR3 regions from genomic DNA. In the source study's methods: Nucleated cell counts per sample were estimated from amplification of reference gene primers within the assay. To quantify the absolute abundance of each unique TCRbeta CDR3 rearrangement, sequence reads were collapsed and filtered. For each sample, productive Simpson clonality was calculated as the square root of Simpson's diversity index across productive rearrangements. TCRdb holds this immuneACCESS table with in-frame rearrangements only. Some clones are missing; in checked studies, unresolved V genes explain under half, and the rest has no known cause. V and J calls and clone size come straight from that table; D and trimming were deduced from the DNA. This sample has over 200,000 clones in its table, and approximately 88% of those were observed once. The ten largest clones represent about 3.5% of the sample.

In the prospective study, participants were roughly 18 to 95 years old, resided in 24 geographic areas of the United States, and were enrolled through a virtual design. In the prospective study, cohorts were assigned on the basis of participant-reported clinical history obtained from a screening survey and a study questionnaire. Exposed participants were defined as having been in contact with someone with a PCR-confirmed or clinician-diagnosed COVID-19 case within 2 weeks of study entry. Each participant in the prospective study had whole blood, serum and a nasopharyngeal or oropharyngeal swab collected by mobile phlebotomists. Over a 2-month period, participants in the prospective study had the option of providing additional blood draws and questionnaires. Before DNA extraction, prospective study blood samples were shipped either frozen or at room temperature.

The V and J segments used are TRBV7-2 and TRBJ2-1; a stretch of 9 junction bases matches TRBD2. The sequencing sample was made of PBMCs or T cells enriched from blood (not recorded which). The receptor comes from a woman aged 25 to 39 who had been exposed to COVID-19. The DNA is TGTGCCAGCAGCTTAGCGGCGGGAGGGCCCAATGAGCAGTTCTTC. Protein translation: CASSLAAGGPNEQFF.